The clone carrying this T cell receptor beta chain was observed at least ten times. This sample was included in a study of T cell repertoires in cytomegalovirus infection. Study-level information: Through public TCR beta signatures, both CMV infection and matching HLA type were indicated.

The CDR3 spans 19 residues. The ends lost 1 base at V and 6 bases at J; junction bases unmatched: 18. CDR1 and CDR2 from the germline V gene are SGHVT and SQSDAQ. TCRdb fed the reads into MiXCR, producing one record per CDR3 protein. Of about 260,000 distinct CDR3 sequences detected, about an eighth appear once; the ten largest clones hold 7.5% to 10%. The sequenced sample was PBMCs. The chain joins TRBV7-4 to TRBJ1-5; TRBD1 matches at 7 bases. This TCR came from a human donor in good health (CMV status not recorded). Some clones in this sample may be carry-over from other donors' samples. The CDR3 region is CASSLVPGRGPHIPQPQHF. CDR3 coding DNA: TGTGCCAGCAGCTTAGTTCCGGGTAGGGGGCCCCACATCCCTCAGCCCCAGCATTTT.